Listed below are T cell receptor beta chains from one sample, sequenced in a study of cytomegalovirus exposure and HLA in healthy donors. Assay: immunoSEQ multiplex PCR; the TCRdb copy retains only in-frame clones and omits some. The table includes some 150,000 clones, approximately 84% detected once. The sequenced sample was PBMCs. The receptors were sampled from a middle-aged woman in good health and CMV-seronegative. Each CDR3 is given with its conserved first and last residue. Size is omitted from some rows. Given values are once, few, many or a class for expanded clones.

cdr3_aa,clone_size,j_call,v_call
CASSLMGHGKETQYF,-,TRBJ2-5,TRBV28
CASSLARGSTGELFF,-,TRBJ2-2,TRBV5-1
CASSFSGRANEQFF,-,TRBJ2-1,TRBV27
CSVNRGRGEKLFF,-,TRBJ1-4,TRBV29-1
CASSQDRAGVYEQYF,-,TRBJ2-7,TRBV4-3
CASSHGQLETQYF,-,TRBJ2-5,TRBV4-1
CASRMGQLNTEAFF,once,TRBJ1-1,TRBV28
CASSEVGADYEQYF,-,TRBJ2-7,TRBV6-4
CASSSGLAGVDTQYF,-,TRBJ2-3,TRBV7-3
CASSENRNEQYF,-,TRBJ2-7,TRBV10-1
CASSDSHTGELFF,-,TRBJ2-2,TRBV18
CASSPGVPAGLTDTQYF,-,TRBJ2-3,TRBV4-1
CASSFLIGETQYF,-,TRBJ2-5,TRBV11-3
CASSQDLGSPNEQYF,-,TRBJ2-7,TRBV4-1
CAISESPGIYGYTF,few,TRBJ1-2,TRBV10-3
CASSAPDGVYEQYF,-,TRBJ2-7,TRBV7-6
CASSQDRGSRELFF,-,TRBJ2-2,TRBV19
CASGLKAPASGVPYEQYF,few,TRBJ2-7,TRBV12-5
CSAGTSGNEQFF,-,TRBJ2-1,TRBV29-1